This TCR beta chain was captured by sequencing in a study of blood T cell repertoires in COVID-19. Profiling relied on immunoSEQ multiplex PCR, and the TCRdb table lists in-frame clones only, not all of them. The table includes 250,000 to 350,000 clones, roughly 90% detected once. Trimming pared 5 bases from V and 5 bases from J, leaving 9 bases between. CDR3 length equals 12 residues. This receptor was obtained from a woman in her sixties with acute or convalescent COVID-19. The chain recombines TRBV12-3 or TRBV12-4 with TRBJ1-2; D uncertain. The sequenced sample consisted of peripheral blood. The CDR3 DNA sequence: TGTGCCAGCAGTCCCCTCGGGTATGGCTACACCTTC. It yields the protein CASSPLGYGYTF.